This T cell receptor beta chain derives from a study of long-term antiretroviral therapy in people with HIV. The CDR3 is 14 residues long. Deletions cut 2 bases from V and 5 bases from J, with 13 bases between. Germline CDR1 is SGHRS and CDR2 is YFSETQ. Every HIV-positive participant received treatment in the United States. Going into DNA extraction, samples held 1-10 million cryopreserved PBMC. immunoSEQ v3.0 was run at survey level. This table comes from immunoSEQ multiplex PCR, and its TCRdb copy is limited to in-frame clones, with some not included. The data show tens of thousands of clones, 70% to 85% seen once. Study-wide points: Dominating the repertoire at all time points were the clones that expanded before ART.

On this clone itself: What it binds is not known.

The receptor comes from a man between 18 and 29 years old with HIV. The sample was unsorted PBMCs, taken 0.5 years after starting antiretroviral therapy. The gene calls are TRBV5-1 and TRBJ1-2, with D tentatively TRBD1 (5 bases). In DNA form, the CDR3 reads TGCGCCAGCAGCTTAAGTGGGGGAAATTATGGCTACACCTTC. The encoded protein is CASSLSGGNYGYTF.